The 23 T cell receptor beta chains reported below all come from one sample, sequenced in a study of Ad26.COV2.S vaccination and SARS-CoV-2 variants. Some clones are missing from TCRdb's copy, which holds only in-frame ones; the method was immunoSEQ multiplex PCR. The sample lists 180,000 or so clones; approximately 90% were seen once. The sequences come from peripheral blood, collected after recovery from COVID-19. The receptors were gathered from a human donor who had recovered from COVID-19.

V and J are TRBV4-1 and TRBJ2-3; 7 bases line up with TRBD1. Germline values: CDR1 MGHRA, CDR2 YSYEKL. The CDR3 is 17 residues long. V lost 0 bases to trimming and J lost 3 bases; unmatched junction nucleotides: 9. The CDR3: CASSQDRAGGWTDTQYF. In DNA, the CDR3 is TGCGCCAGCAGCCAAGATCGGGCAGGGGGATGGACAGATACGCAGTATTTT.

The chain carries TRBV27 and TRBJ1-1, with 7 bases aligning to TRBD1. V was clipped by 5 bases and J by 4 bases; unmatched bases: 10. The CDR3 consists of 15 residues. From germline, CDR1 is MNHEY and CDR2 SMNVEV (reference sequence). CDR3 loop: CASSVGSGGSTEAFF. The CDR3 region has the DNA TGTGCCAGCAGTGTAGGATCAGGGGGTAGCACTGAAGCTTTCTTT.

The V call is TRBV2, the J call TRBJ1-6, with D perhaps TRBD1 (6 bases). CDR1 and CDR2 (germline): SNHLY, FYNNEI. This CDR3 region has 14 residues. The V gene lost 5 bases and the J gene lost 8 bases, with 13 bases spanning the gap. Here the CDR3 reads CASSRQVPDSPLHF. The DNA of the CDR3 is TGTGCCAGCAGTCGACAGGTCCCGGATTCACCCCTCCACTTT.

The V call is TRBV9, the J call TRBJ2-5; maybe TRBD1 (5 bases). V gave up 0 bases and J gave up 5 bases, with 14 bases separating them. Looked up from germline, CDR1 is SGDLS and CDR2 is YYNGEE. The CDR3 contains 15 residues. The CDR3 DNA is TGTGCCAGCAGCGTAGCCCCAGGGTTGGGGGAGACCCAGTACTTC. It encodes CASSVAPGLGETQYF.

This chain connects TRBV7-9 to TRBJ2-5; D uncertain. Germline CDR1 and CDR2: SEHNR and FQNEAQ (reference sequence). CDR3 size: 14 residues. Deletions cut 1 base from V and 6 bases from J, with 12 bases between. The CDR3 DNA reads as TGTGCCAGCAGCTTAGAGGGCCGGGTAAAGACCCAGTACTTC. Its protein product is CASSLEGRVKTQYF.

V usage is TRBV6-5 and J usage is TRBJ2-7, with D possibly being TRBD2 (6 bases). The V gene's germline CDR1 is MNHEY and CDR2 SVGAGI. Trimming shortened V by 2 bases and J by 7 bases, and 15 bases separated the two germline ends. This CDR3 spans 14 amino acids. For the CDR3, the DNA is TGTGCCAGCAGTTACCACGGGAGCCGTCGAGAGCAGTACTTC. Translated: CASSYHGSRREQYF.

This chain links TRBV27 with TRBJ2-2; 7 positions agree with TRBD2. The CDR3 has 14 amino acids. V shed 7 bases, J shed 1 base, and the junction held 3 bases outside the gene matches. From germline, CDR1 is MNHEY and CDR2 SMNVEV (reference sequence). The CDR3 spells CASKGGRNTGELFF. CDR3 nucleotides: TGTGCCAGCAAGGGCGGGAGGAACACCGGGGAGCTGTTTTTT.

Within the sample, this clone is large (0.1 to 1%). This chain links TRBV13 with TRBJ2-2; D possibly corresponds to TRBD2 (6 bases). The CDR3 has 15 amino acids. V was shortened by 8 bases and J by 2 bases, with 15 bases between the two germline ends. Germline CDR1 and CDR2: PRHDT and FYEKMQ (reference sequence). CDR3 residues: CASPARRGNTGELFF. Here the CDR3 DNA reads TGTGCCAGCCCGGCCCGGCGGGGTAACACCGGGGAGCTGTTTTTT.

The V gene is TRBV6-6, the J gene TRBJ1-1; 9 positions match TRBD1. This CDR3 has 14 amino acids. V lost 6 bases, J lost 1 base, and 3 bases stayed unmatched. CDR1 and CDR2 from the germline V gene are MNHNY and SVGAGI (reference sequence). The CDR3 coding sequence is TGTGCCAGCAGGTACAGGGGGCAGAACACTGAAGCTTTCTTT. This codes for CASRYRGQNTEAFF.

This sequence joins TRBV6-5 and TRBJ2-5; 8 bases fit TRBD2. This CDR3 comprises 15 residues. The V gene's germline CDR1 is MNHEY and CDR2 SVGAGI. The V gene end was trimmed by 10 bases and the J gene end by 3 bases; junction bases not matched to a gene: 13. The CDR3 reads CATLNRGGLEETQYF. CDR3 coding DNA: TGTGCCACACTTAACCGGGGGGGGCTGGAAGAGACCCAGTACTTC.

The chain couples TRBV7-6 to TRBJ2-1, with 9 positions matching TRBD2. Germline loops: CDR1 SGHVS, CDR2 FNYEAQ. The CDR3 contains 20 residues. V lost 0 bases, J lost 0 bases, and 12 bases stayed unmatched. CDR3 sequence: CASSLAHALAGPSSYNEQFF. DNA of the CDR3: TGTGCCAGCAGCTTAGCGCACGCGCTAGCGGGACCTAGCTCCTACAATGAGCAGTTCTTC. Complete variable domain (other parts from reference TRBV7-6 and TRBJ2-1): GAGVSQSPRYKVTKRGQDVALRCDPISGHVSLYWYRQALGQGPEFLTYFNYEAQQDKSGLPNDRFSAERPEGSISTLTIQRTEQRDSAMYRCASSLAHALAGPSSYNEQFFGPGTRLTVL.

The chain couples TRBV27 to TRBJ2-1; D gene unclear. V lost 3 bases, J lost 8 bases, and 5 bases lay in between. Germline CDR1 is MNHEY and CDR2 is SMNVEV (reference sequence). CDR3 length: 11 amino acids. The CDR3 DNA sequence: TGTGCCAGCAGTTTTTACGATGAGCAGTTCTTC. It yields the protein CASSFYDEQFF.

This clone was seen once. Other DNA sequences in this sample translate to the same CDR3. J is TRBJ2-7 and V is TRBV15; the match to TRBD1 covers 11 bases. The J segment lost 7 bases and the V segment lost 1 base, leaving 6 bases of the junction unmatched. The V gene's germline CDR1 is LNHNV and CDR2 YYDKDF (reference sequence). The CDR3 has 15 amino acids. The CDR3 here is CATSRGGTGGREQYF. CDR3 DNA sequence: TGTGCCACCAGCAGAGGGGGGACAGGGGGACGGGAGCAGTACTTC.

The chain joins TRBV2 to TRBJ1-2; D is undetermined. Germline V CDR1 and CDR2: SNHLY, FYNNEI. CDR3 size: 15 residues. V shed 6 bases and J shed 2 bases, with 16 bases lying between them. The DNA of the CDR3 is TGTGCCAGCAGGTCCGATGGAAGGGCGAACTATGGCTACACCTTC. Amino acids: CASRSDGRANYGYTF.

The J gene is TRBJ2-1, the V gene TRBV7-7; possible D gene TRBD1, 5 bases. Trimming took off 1 base at V and 7 bases at J, with 14 bases between the two ends. CDR1 and CDR2 (germline): SSHAT, FNYEAQ (reference sequence). There are 15 residues in the CDR3. CDR3 in amino acids: CASSLEGLDPNEQFF. CDR3 DNA sequence: TGTGCCAGCAGCTTAGAGGGGCTAGACCCTAATGAGCAGTTCTTC.

CDR3 nucleotide sequence: TGTGCCAGCAACCGGGACAGTTACAATGAGCAGTTCTTC. Its protein is CASNRDSYNEQFF. The V call is TRBV7-2, the J call TRBJ2-1, with 7 bases lining up with TRBD1. The junction had 4 bases not matched to a gene; V was cut back by 7 bases and J by 4 bases. The germline CDR1 and CDR2 sequences are SGHTA and FQGNSA. The CDR3 loop spans 13 amino acids.

V gene TRBV3-1 (or the pseudogene TRBV3-2) combines with J gene TRBJ1-2; D is uncertain. Germline V gene data show CDR1 as LGHDT and CDR2 as YNNKEL (reference sequence). The CDR3 has 13 amino acids. Trimming removed 2 bases from V and 7 bases from J, with 11 bases in between. The CDR3 loop is CASSQLSRRGYTF. The CDR3, as DNA: TGTGCCAGCAGCCAATTAAGCCGACGTGGCTACACCTTC.

This clone appeared once. The rearrangement uses TRBV5-1 and TRBJ1-1, with no clear D. The ends were cut back, 1 base at V and 0 bases at J, with 16 bases in the middle. The CDR3 runs 17 residues. Germline V gene lookup returns CDR1 SGHRS and CDR2 YFSETQ. The DNA of the CDR3 is TGCGCCAGCAGCTTGATAGGTGTTATTTCCATGAACACTGAAGCTTTCTTT. Amino acids: CASSLIGVISMNTEAFF. Based on the CDR3 plus reference TRBV5-1 and TRBJ1-1, the full variable domain is KAGVTQTPRYLIKTRGQQVTLSCSPISGHRSVSWYQQTPGQGLQFLFEYFSETQRNKGNFPGRFSGRQFSNSRSEMNVSTLELGDSALYLCASSLIGVISMNTEAFFGQGTRLTVV.

This CDR3 is CAISGLAGGTGTDTQYF. The DNA of the CDR3 is TGTGCCATCAGTGGGCTAGCGGGAGGAACGGGCACAGATACGCAGTATTTT. The gene calls are TRBV10-3 and TRBJ2-3, with 11 nucleotides matching TRBD2. The V gene end was trimmed by 4 bases and the J gene end by 1 base; junction bases not matched to a gene: 7. CDR3 length equals 17 residues. CDR1 ENHRY and CDR2 SYGVKD come from the germline V gene.

The rearrangement uses TRBV3-1 (or the pseudogene TRBV3-2) and TRBJ1-3; tentatively, D is TRBD1 (6 bases). Looked up from germline, CDR1 is LGHDT and CDR2 is YNNKEL (reference sequence). Trimming removed 4 bases at V and 4 bases at J, with 11 bases between. This CDR3 region has 14 residues. The CDR3 DNA reads as TGTGCCAGCAGCCCGGCTAGGGGGGGAAACACCATATATTTT. Its protein product is CASSPARGGNTIYF.

CDR3 coding DNA: TGTGCCAGCACACCGGGACACCTAACCGGGGAGCTGTTTTTT. Protein sequence: CASTPGHLTGELFF. The gene calls are TRBV27 and TRBJ2-2; tentative D call: TRBD1 (6 bases). Germline lookup yields CDR1 MNHEY and CDR2 SMNVEV (reference sequence). The CDR3 runs 14 residues. V gave up 7 bases and J gave up 5 bases, with 14 bases separating them.

V usage is TRBV5-1 and J usage is TRBJ1-2; D is ambiguous. Germline loops: CDR1 SGHRS, CDR2 YFSETQ. Deletions cut 1 base from V and 8 bases from J, with 9 bases between. The CDR3 has 12 residues. In DNA form, the CDR3 reads TGCGCCAGCAGCTTGAAAGGGAAAGGCTACACCTTC. This codes for CASSLKGKGYTF. Combining the CDR3 with reference TRBV5-1 and TRBJ1-2 gives the whole variable domain KAGVTQTPRYLIKTRGQQVTLSCSPISGHRSVSWYQQTPGQGLQFLFEYFSETQRNKGNFPGRFSGRQFSNSRSEMNVSTLELGDSALYLCASSLKGKGYTFGSGTRLTVV.

This clone has just a few counts. The gene calls are TRBV6-6 and TRBJ1-5, with no clear D. The CDR3 loop spans 12 amino acids. The ends were cut back, 0 bases at V and 6 bases at J, with 3 bases in the middle. Germline V gene data show CDR1 as MNHNY and CDR2 as SVGAGI (reference sequence). The CDR3 DNA sequence: TGTGCCAGCAGTTACTCGTCTCAGCCCCAGCATTTT. Translating it yields CASSYSSQPQHF.